This TCR beta chain appears in the sequencing data of a study of T cells in Graves' hyperthyroidism and ophthalmopathy. Study-wide points: Appearing also in blood were most of the thyroid clonotypes expanded above 0.001.

On this clonotype itself: What it binds is not known.

Used for diagnoses were clinical symptoms, serum thyroxine and TRAb, thyroid ultrasound and orbital computed tomography. Source material for PBMCs was over 8 ml fresh peripheral blood. Amplified regions were TCR beta CDR3 sequences from RNA transcripts. The HTBI primer set was used in a first-round RT-PCR of the TCR CDR3. TCRdb called the multiplex PCR reads again in MiXCR, with one record for every CDR3 protein. The sample includes hundreds of thousands of distinct CDR3 sequences, 14% of them seen just once. Germline lookup yields CDR1 MNHEY and CDR2 SMNVEV (reference sequence). The CDR3 spans 16 residues. V was clipped by 6 bases and J by 0 bases; unmatched bases: 7.

The V gene is TRBV27, the J gene TRBJ2-1, with 8 bases lining up with TRBD2. This TCR derives from a woman under 30 with Graves' hyperthyroidism. The source material was blood. The CDR3 coding sequence is TGTGCCAGCAGAGGTCGGGGGGGGGGCTCCTACAATGAGCAGTTCTTC. This gives the protein CASRGRGGGSYNEQFF.